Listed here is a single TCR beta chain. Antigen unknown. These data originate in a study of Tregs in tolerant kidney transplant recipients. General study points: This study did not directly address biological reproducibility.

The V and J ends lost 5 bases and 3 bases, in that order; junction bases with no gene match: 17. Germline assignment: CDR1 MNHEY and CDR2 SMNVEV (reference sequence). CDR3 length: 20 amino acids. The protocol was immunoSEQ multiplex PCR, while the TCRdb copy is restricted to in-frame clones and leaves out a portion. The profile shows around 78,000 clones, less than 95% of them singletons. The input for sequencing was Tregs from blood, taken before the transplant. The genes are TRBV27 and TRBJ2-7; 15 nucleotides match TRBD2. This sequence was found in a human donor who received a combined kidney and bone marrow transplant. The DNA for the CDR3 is TGTGCCAGCAGTCCGGGAAGCCCGGGACTAGCGGGAGGAATGCTCTACGAGCAGTACTTC. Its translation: CASSPGSPGLAGGMLYEQYF.